This T cell receptor (beta chain) was sequenced during a study of blood T cell repertoires in COVID-19. Study information: PBMCs, B-cell-depleted T cells, or T cells were the source of the cDNA or gDNA that made up the material.

As originally analysed: By means of reference gene primer amplification, nucleated cell counts were estimated. TCRdb keeps only in-frame clones here, not all; method: immunoSEQ multiplex PCR. V and J calls and clone size are as listed in that table; D and trimming were resolved from the DNA. Among 200,000 or so clones listed, around three quarters were seen once. The trim removed 5 bases at V and 5 bases at J, leaving 9 bases unmatched. The CDR3 runs to 17 residues. Germline-derived CDR1 and CDR2 are MNHNY and SVGAGI (reference sequence). Sequences were obtained from peripheral blood. The TCR sequence derives from a man aged 60 to 75 with active or convalescent COVID-19. The J gene is TRBJ2-5, the V gene TRBV6-6; 15 bases agree with TRBD2. The CDR3 region is CASSRRTSGRVGETQYF. CDR3 coding DNA: TGTGCCAGCAGTCGACGGACTAGCGGGAGGGTAGGGGAGACCCAGTACTTC.